Below are 2 T cell receptor beta chains sequenced from a single sample in a study. One entry per CDR3 protein, called by TCRdb with MiXCR from the 5' RACE reads. The sample consists of roughly 8,400 distinct CDR3 sequences, 60% of them appearing once. Sequenced sample: tumor-infiltrating memory CD4+ T cells sorted from the breast tumor. Described subset: memory CD4+ T cells, CD4+CD45RO+CD25-. The receptors here all came from a female donor with breast cancer.

CDR3 protein: CASSPSRETQYF. Here the CDR3 DNA reads TGTGCCAGCTCACCTAGCAGAGAGACCCAGTACTTC. V is TRBV18 and J is TRBJ2-5; unclear D gene. V was clipped by 3 bases and J by 4 bases, with 6 bases between them. The CDR3 sequence is 12 residues long. CDR1 and CDR2 from the germline V gene are KGHSH and LQKENI.

CDR3 DNA: TGCGCCAGCAGGGGTAACTATGGCTACACCTTC. Translation: CASRGNYGYTF. The V and J genes are TRBV5-1 and TRBJ1-2; D unresolved. The CDR3 runs to 11 residues. Trimming removed 5 bases at V and 1 base at J, with 3 bases between. Looked up from germline, CDR1 is SGHRS and CDR2 is YFSETQ.